This T cell receptor beta chain is drawn from a study of shared clonotypes between healthy human individuals. Study-wide results and caveats: Limited genetic and exposure-history diversity came from having few donors.

Concerning this clone: Its antigen is as yet unknown.

The CDR3 runs 13 residues. CDR1 is MNHNS and CDR2 is SASEGT in the germline V gene. Trimming removed 4 bases from V and 5 bases from J, with 11 bases in between. In the naive CD8 group, cells lacked CD45RO and were positively selected for CCR7, so terminally differentiated effector memory CD45RA+ cells were left out. Each replicate PCR on the sorted subsets used about 220 ng DNA (roughly 32,000 T cell genomes). The protocol was immunoSEQ multiplex PCR, while the TCRdb copy is restricted to in-frame clones and leaves out a portion. This repertoire shows millions of clones, over 85% found once; its top ten account for more than 0.95%.

The receptor was derived from a man aged 18 to 30 in good health. V and J are TRBV6-1 and TRBJ1-2, with unresolved D. Sequencing was done on a sample of naive CD8+ T cells sorted from blood. CDR3 DNA: TGTGCCAGCAGTGTATATGGTGGATATGGCTACACCTTC. Translated, it gives CASSVYGGYGYTF.